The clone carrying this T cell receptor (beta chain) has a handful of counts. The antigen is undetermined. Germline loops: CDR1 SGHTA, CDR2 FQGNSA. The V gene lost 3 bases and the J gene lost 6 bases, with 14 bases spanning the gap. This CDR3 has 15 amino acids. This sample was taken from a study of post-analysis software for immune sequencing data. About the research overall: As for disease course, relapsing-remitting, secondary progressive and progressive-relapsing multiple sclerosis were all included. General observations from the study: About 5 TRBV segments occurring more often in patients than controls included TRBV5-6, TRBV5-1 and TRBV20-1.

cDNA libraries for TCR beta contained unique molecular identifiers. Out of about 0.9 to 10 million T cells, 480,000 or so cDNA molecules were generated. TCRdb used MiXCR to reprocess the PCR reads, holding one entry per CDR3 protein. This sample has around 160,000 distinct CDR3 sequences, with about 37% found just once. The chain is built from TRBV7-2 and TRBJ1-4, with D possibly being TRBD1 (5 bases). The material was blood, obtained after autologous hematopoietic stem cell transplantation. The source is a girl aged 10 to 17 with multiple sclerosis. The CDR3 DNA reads TGTGCCAGCAGCTTCCGGGACGGACCATATGAAAAACTGTTTTTT. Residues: CASSFRDGPYEKLFF.